Shown below are 8 T cell receptor beta chains from a single sample sequenced in a study of T-cell reconstitution after alpha-beta-depleted transplantation in children. This sample's TCRbeta library carried unique molecular identifier barcodes. TCRdb re-called the PCR reads with MiXCR, one entry per CDR3 protein. The table includes approximately 170,000 distinct CDR3 sequences, 11% detected once. The sample was PBMCs, taken before TCRalphabeta/CD19-depleted stem cell transplant. These receptors all stem from a boy under 10 years old with acute myeloid leukemia, due to receive a stem cell transplant.

There are a few counts of this clonotype. V and J are TRBV28 and TRBJ2-3, with D possibly being TRBD2 (5 bases). Trimming stripped 1 base from V and 6 bases from J, with 11 bases between. This CDR3 spans 14 amino acids. The V gene's germline CDR1 is MDHEN and CDR2 SYDVKM. This CDR3 is CASSLSITGDTQYF. DNA for the CDR3: TGTGCCAGCAGTTTATCAATCACGGGGGATACGCAGTATTTT.

This clonotype appeared a few times. The V gene is TRBV5-8, the J gene TRBJ2-1, with D possibly matching TRBD1 (5 bases). CDR1 and CDR2 (germline): SGHTS, YDEGEE. V lost 2 bases to trimming and J lost 9 bases, with 15 bases between them. The CDR3 length is 14 residues. The chain's CDR3 is CASSLKTVRSEQFF. The CDR3 nucleotides are TGTGCCAGCAGCTTAAAGACAGTACGAAGTGAGCAGTTCTTC.

This clonotype was seen at least ten times. The V gene is TRBV24-1, the J gene TRBJ2-1, with D possibly matching TRBD2 (5 bases). The CDR3 sequence is 12 residues long. Germline values: CDR1 KGHDR, CDR2 SFDVKD. The germline V and J ends were trimmed by 5 bases and 7 bases, with 8 bases remaining between them. This chain's CDR3 is CATSGSGNEQFF. The CDR3 DNA sequence: TGTGCCACCAGTGGAAGCGGAAATGAGCAGTTCTTC.

The sample holds many counts of this clonotype. The chain is built from TRBV7-3 and TRBJ2-2; tentative D call: TRBD2 (6 bases). In germline, CDR1 is SGHTA, CDR2 FQGTGA. The CDR3 sequence is 15 residues long. V was trimmed by 2 bases and J by 7 bases, leaving 14 bases between them. CDR3 in DNA: TGTGCCAGCAGCTTAGGAGGGACTGGTGTCGGGGAGCTGTTTTTT. Translating it yields CASSLGGTGVGELFF.

Remarks on this clonotype: Relative to the germline gene, one junction end is altered; a read error may explain this. The rearrangement links TRBV28 to TRBJ1-1; the D is unclear. The CDR3 contains 16 residues. Germline CDR1 and CDR2: MDHEN and SYDVKM. As DNA, the CDR3 is TGCGCCAGCAGCTTAATTGGGCAGGAGGAAAGCACTGAAGCTTTCTTT. Its translation is CASSLIGQEESTEAFF.

There are many counts of this clonotype. V and J are TRBV20-1 and TRBJ1-1; D is possibly TRBD1 (5 bases). The CDR3 length is 13 residues. The V gene lost 7 bases and the J gene lost 3 bases, with 15 bases spanning the gap. Germline CDR1 DFQATT, CDR2 SNEGSKA (reference sequence). The CDR3 spells CSVRPGVYTEAFF. CDR3 nucleotides: TGCAGTGTCCGACCGGGGGTCTACACTGAAGCTTTCTTT.

This clonotype was counted ten times or more. The chain is built from TRBV27 and TRBJ2-7; 8 positions match TRBD1. After removal of 8 bases from V and 1 base from J, the junction contained 4 bases not matched to a gene. The CDR3 has 13 amino acids. CDR1 is MNHEY, CDR2 SMNVEV, per germline (reference sequence). The CDR3 is CASGRQGSYEQYV. CDR3 nucleotide sequence: TGTGCCAGCGGGAGACAGGGGTCCTACGAGCAGTACGTC.

The V and J genes are TRBV28 and TRBJ1-2; perhaps TRBD1 as D (6 bases). V lost 6 bases and J 4 bases, leaving 12 bases between the germline ends. Looked up from germline, CDR1 is MDHEN and CDR2 is SYDVKM. This CDR3 spans 13 amino acids. DNA for the CDR3: TGTGCCAGCAGCGCAGGGGACCCCTATGGCTACACCTTC. Translating gives CASSAGDPYGYTF.